This entry concerns a single T cell receptor (beta chain). As yet, its antigen is unknown. This entry comes from a study of blood T cells in healthy people across ages. Study-wide findings and caveats: It was held that diversity estimates obtained from one million T cells represented underestimates.

V lost 4 bases, J lost 4 bases, and 12 bases stayed unmatched. Germline V gives CDR1 SQVTM, CDR2 ANQGSEA. This CDR3 comprises 17 residues. Extraction of total RNA produced a minimum of 6 micrograms from each sample. A second PCR, run for roughly 7 to 12 cycles, used a sample-barcoded 5' primer plus a J-beta primer mix. Researchers report that a template-switch adaptor with 12 random nucleotides tagged each cDNA molecule. In TCRdb, the 5' RACE reads were re-called with MiXCR into one record per CDR3 protein. Of around 650,000 distinct CDR3 sequences in the sample, about 30% were seen once. The chain recombines TRBV29-1 with TRBJ2-7; 14 bases are a match to TRBD2. The sequenced sample was blood. The TCR originated in a woman older than 75 in good health. The CDR3 region has the DNA TGCAGCGTTGTGGGGGGGACTAGCGGGAGTCTTGGTTACGAGCAGTACTTC. Translated, it gives CSVVGGTSGSLGYEQYF.